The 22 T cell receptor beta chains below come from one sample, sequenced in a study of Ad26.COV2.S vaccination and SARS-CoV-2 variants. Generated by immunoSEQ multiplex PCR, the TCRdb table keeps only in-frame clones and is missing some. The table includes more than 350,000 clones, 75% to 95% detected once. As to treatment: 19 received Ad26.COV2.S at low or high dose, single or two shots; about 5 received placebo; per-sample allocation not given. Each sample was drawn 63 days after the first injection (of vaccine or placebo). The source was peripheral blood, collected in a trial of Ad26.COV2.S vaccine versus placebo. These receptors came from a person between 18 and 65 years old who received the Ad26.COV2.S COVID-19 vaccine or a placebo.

CDR3 nucleotide sequence: TGTGCCACCAGCAGAGATTGGGGAACAGGGGGTGTTTACGAGCAGTACTTC. Amino acid sequence: CATSRDWGTGGVYEQYF. The V call is TRBV15, the J call TRBJ2-7, with 8 bases lining up with TRBD1. Germline assignment: CDR1 LNHNV and CDR2 YYDKDF (reference sequence). The CDR3 is 17 residues long. The V segment lost 0 bases and the J segment 4 bases; nucleotides outside the gene matches: 11.

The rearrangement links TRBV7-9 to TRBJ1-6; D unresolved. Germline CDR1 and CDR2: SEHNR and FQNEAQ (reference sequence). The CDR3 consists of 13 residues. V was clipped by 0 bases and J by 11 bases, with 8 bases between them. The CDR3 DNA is TGTGCCAGCAGCTTAGCGTGGGAGGCACCCCTCCACTTT. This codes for CASSLAWEAPLHF.

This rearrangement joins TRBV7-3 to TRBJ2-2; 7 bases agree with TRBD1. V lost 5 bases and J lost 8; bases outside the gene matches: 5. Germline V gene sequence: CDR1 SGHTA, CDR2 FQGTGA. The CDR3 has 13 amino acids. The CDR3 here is CASSEQGLGELFF. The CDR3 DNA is TGTGCCAGCAGCGAACAGGGGCTAGGGGAGCTGTTTTTT.

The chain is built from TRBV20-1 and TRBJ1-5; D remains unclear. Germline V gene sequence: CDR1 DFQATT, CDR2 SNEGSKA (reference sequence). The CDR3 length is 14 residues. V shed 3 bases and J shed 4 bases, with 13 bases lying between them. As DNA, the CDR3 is TGCAGTGCTAGTCGCGCTCCGGAGAATCAGCCCCAGCATTTT. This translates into CSASRAPENQPQHF.

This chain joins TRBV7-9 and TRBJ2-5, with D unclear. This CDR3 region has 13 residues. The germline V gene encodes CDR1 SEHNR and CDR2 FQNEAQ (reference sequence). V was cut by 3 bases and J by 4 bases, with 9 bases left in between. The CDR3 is CASSLWGSETQYF. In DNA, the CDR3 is TGTGCCAGCAGCTTGTGGGGTTCAGAGACCCAGTACTTC.

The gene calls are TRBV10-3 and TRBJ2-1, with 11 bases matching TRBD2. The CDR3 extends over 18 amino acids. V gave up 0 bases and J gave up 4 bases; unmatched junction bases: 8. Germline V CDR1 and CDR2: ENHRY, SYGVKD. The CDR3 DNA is TGTGCCATCAGTGAGTCGAACTTAGCGGGAGGGCGTTACAATGAGCAGTTCTTC. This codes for CAISESNLAGGRYNEQFF.

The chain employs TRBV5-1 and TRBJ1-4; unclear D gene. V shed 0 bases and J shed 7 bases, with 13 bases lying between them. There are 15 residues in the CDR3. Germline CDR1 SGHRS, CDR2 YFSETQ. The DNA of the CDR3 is TGCGCCAGCAGCTTGGCTCCAGGAAATTCTGAAAAACTGTTTTTT. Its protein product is CASSLAPGNSEKLFF.

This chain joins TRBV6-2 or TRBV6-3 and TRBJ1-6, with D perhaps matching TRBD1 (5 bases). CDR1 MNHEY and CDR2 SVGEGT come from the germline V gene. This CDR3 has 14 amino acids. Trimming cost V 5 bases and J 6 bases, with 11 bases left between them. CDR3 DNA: TGTGCCAGCAGTGCCGACAGAGGTAATTCACCCCTCCACTTT. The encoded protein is CASSADRGNSPLHF.

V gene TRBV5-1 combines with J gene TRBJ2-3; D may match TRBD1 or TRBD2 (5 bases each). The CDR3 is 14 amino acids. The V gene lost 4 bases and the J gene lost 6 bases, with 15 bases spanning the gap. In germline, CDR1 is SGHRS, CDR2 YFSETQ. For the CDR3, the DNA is TGCGCCAGCAGCCGGGACGGGGCATCGGATACGCAGTATTTT. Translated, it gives CASSRDGASDTQYF. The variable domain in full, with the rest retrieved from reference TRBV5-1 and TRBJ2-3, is KAGVTQTPRYLIKTRGQQVTLSCSPISGHRSVSWYQQTPGQGLQFLFEYFSETQRNKGNFPGRFSGRQFSNSRSEMNVSTLELGDSALYLCASSRDGASDTQYFGPGTRLTVL.

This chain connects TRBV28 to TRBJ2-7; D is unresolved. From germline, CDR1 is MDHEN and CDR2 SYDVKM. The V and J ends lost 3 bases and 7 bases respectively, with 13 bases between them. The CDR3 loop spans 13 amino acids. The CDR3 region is CASSFGPRREQYF. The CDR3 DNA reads TGTGCCAGCAGTTTTGGCCCACGTCGGGAGCAGTACTTC.

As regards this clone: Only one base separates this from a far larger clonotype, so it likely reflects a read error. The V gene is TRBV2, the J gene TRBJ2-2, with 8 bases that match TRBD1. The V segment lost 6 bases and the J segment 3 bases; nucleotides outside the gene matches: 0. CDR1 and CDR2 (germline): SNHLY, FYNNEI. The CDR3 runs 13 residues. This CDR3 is CASRDRDTGELFF. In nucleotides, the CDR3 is TGTGCCAGCAGGGACAGGGACACCGGGGAGCTGTTTTTT.

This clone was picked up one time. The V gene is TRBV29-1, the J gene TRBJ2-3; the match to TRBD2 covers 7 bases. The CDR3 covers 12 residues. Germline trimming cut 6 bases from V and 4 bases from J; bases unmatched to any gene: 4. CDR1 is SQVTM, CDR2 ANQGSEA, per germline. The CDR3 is CSVEREPDTQYF. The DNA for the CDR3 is TGCAGCGTGGAGCGGGAACCAGATACGCAGTATTTT.

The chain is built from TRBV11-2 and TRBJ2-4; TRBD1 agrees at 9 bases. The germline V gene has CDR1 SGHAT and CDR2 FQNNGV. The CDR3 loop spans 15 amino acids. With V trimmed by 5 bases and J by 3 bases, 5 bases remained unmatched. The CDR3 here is CASSRDRVVKNIQYF. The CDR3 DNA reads TGTGCCAGCAGCCGGGACAGGGTGGTCAAAAACATTCAGTACTTC. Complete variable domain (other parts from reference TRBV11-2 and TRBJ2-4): EAGVAQSPRYKIIEKRQSVAFWCNPISGHATLYWYQQILGQGPKLLIQFQNNGVVDDSQLPKDRFSAERLKGVDSTLKIQPAKLEDSAVYLCASSRDRVVKNIQYFGAGTRLSVL.

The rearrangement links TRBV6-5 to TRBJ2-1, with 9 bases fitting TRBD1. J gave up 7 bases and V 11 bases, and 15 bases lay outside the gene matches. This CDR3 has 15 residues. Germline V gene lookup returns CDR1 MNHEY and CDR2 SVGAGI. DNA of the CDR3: TGTGCCGCTTCGCCGGGGACAGGGCTATGGAATGAGCAGTTCTTC. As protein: CAASPGTGLWNEQFF.

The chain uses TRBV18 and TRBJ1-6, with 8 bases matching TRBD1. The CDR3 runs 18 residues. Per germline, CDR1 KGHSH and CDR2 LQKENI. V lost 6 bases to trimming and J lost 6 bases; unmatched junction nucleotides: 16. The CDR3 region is CASSPEGPTGASNSPLHF. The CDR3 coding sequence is TGTGCCAGCTCCCCAGAGGGACCGACAGGGGCCTCTAATTCACCCCTCCACTTT.

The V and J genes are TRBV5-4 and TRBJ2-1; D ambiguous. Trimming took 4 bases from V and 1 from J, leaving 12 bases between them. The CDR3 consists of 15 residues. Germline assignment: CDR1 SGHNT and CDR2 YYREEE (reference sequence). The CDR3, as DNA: TGTGCCAGCAGCCCCGGCTATCTTTCCTACAATGAGCAGTTCTTC. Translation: CASSPGYLSYNEQFF.

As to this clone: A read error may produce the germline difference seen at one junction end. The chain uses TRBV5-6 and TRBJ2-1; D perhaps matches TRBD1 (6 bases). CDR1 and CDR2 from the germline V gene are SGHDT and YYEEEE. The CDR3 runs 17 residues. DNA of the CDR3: TGTGCCAGCAGCTTTTTGACAGGTACCAATACCTACAATGGGCAGTTCTTC. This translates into CASSFLTGTNTYNGQFF.

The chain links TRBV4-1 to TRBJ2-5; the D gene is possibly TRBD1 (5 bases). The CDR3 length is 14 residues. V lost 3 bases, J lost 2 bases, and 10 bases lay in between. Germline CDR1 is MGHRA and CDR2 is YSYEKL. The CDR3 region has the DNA TGCGCCAGCAGCCAGGAAGACAGACAAGAGACCCAGTACTTC. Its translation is CASSQEDRQETQYF.

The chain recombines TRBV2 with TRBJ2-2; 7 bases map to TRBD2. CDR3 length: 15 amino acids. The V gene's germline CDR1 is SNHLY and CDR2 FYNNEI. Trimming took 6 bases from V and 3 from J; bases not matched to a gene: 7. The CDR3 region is CASSPSGIDTGELFF. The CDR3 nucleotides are TGTGCCAGCAGCCCCAGCGGGATTGACACCGGGGAGCTGTTTTTT.

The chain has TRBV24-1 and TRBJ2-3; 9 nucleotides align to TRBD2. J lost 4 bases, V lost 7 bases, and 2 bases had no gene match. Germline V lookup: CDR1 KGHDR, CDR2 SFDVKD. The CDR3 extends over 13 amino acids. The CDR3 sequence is CATSLAGADTQYF. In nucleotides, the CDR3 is TGTGCCACCAGCTTAGCGGGAGCAGATACGCAGTATTTT.

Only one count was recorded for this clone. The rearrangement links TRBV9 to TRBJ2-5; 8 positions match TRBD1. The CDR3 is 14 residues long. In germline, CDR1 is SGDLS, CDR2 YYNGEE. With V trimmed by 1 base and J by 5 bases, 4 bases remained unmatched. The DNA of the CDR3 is TGTGCCAGCAGCGTAAACAGGGGGACGGAGACCCAGTACTTC. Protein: CASSVNRGTETQYF.

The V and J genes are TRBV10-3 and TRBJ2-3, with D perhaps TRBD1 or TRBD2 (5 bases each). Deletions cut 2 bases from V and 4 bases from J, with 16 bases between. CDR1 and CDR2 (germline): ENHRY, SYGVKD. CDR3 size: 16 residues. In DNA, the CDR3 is TGTGCCATCAGTGAGGCGACTATGGGGGTCGCAGATACGCAGTATTTT. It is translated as CAISEATMGVADTQYF.